Below are 10 T cell receptor beta chains sequenced from a single sample in a study of blood T cell repertoires in COVID-19 (dated by TCRdb to the early 2020s). Preparation of the library involved the immunoSEQ multiplex PCR assay. TCRdb took over this immuneACCESS table, retaining in-frame rearrangements with V and J assigned. Such tables are incomplete; in checked studies, under half of the missing clones stem from an unresolved V gene, and the remainder is unexplained. The sample table lists about 320,000 clones, 85% of them with a count of one. 1.9% of the sample comes from the top ten. Sequenced sample: PBMCs or T cells enriched from blood (not recorded which). The receptor set was obtained from a young woman who had been exposed to COVID-19.

The gene calls are TRBV5-1 and TRBJ2-7; 7 bases map to TRBD1. Trimming took 4 bases from V and 4 from J; bases not matched to a gene: 14. The CDR3 covers 16 residues. The V gene's germline CDR1 is SGHRS and CDR2 YFSETQ. CDR3 DNA: TGCGCCAGCAGCCCGAGGGGGCTGACGGGTACGTACGAGCAGTACTTC. Translated: CASSPRGLTGTYEQYF.

The rearrangement joins TRBV7-2 to TRBJ2-2; possible D gene TRBD2, 6 bases. Per the germline V gene, CDR1 is SGHTA and CDR2 is FQGNSA. The V end was cut by 7 bases, the J end by 0 bases, with 12 bases between. CDR3 size: 15 residues. CDR3 DNA: TGTGCCAGCAAAAAGGAGGGACCGAACACCGGGGAGCTGTTTTTT. The encoded protein is CASKKEGPNTGELFF. Based on the CDR3 plus reference TRBV7-2 and TRBJ2-2, the full variable domain is GAGVSQSPSNKVTEKGKDVELRCDPISGHTALYWYRQSLGQGLEFLIYFQGNSAPDKSGLPSDRFSAERTGGSVSTLTIQRTQQEDSAVYLCASKKEGPNTGELFFGEGSRLTVL.

This chain links TRBV7-8 with TRBJ1-1; the D is unclear. V was clipped by 0 bases and J by 4 bases, with 6 bases between them. Germline CDR1 and CDR2: SGHVS and FQNEAQ. The length of the CDR3 is 13 residues. DNA for the CDR3: TGTGCCAGCAGCTTAGCGCTAGGCACTGAAGCTTTCTTT. Its translation is CASSLALGTEAFF.

This chain's CDR3 is CATSDQGQYTGELFF. The CDR3 region has the DNA TGTGCCACCAGTGATCAAGGACAGTACACCGGGGAGCTGTTTTTT. This rearrangement joins TRBV24-1 to TRBJ2-2; TRBD1 is a possible D gene (6 bases). This CDR3 region has 15 residues. V shed 3 bases and J shed 3 bases, with 10 bases lying between them. Germline CDR1 reads KGHDR; CDR2 reads SFDVKD.

The V and J genes are TRBV7-3 and TRBJ2-3; D is perhaps TRBD2 (7 bases). This CDR3 comprises 17 residues. The V gene's germline CDR1 is SGHTA and CDR2 FQGTGA. V shed 1 base and J shed 5 bases, with 19 bases lying between them. CDR3 nucleotide sequence: TGTGCCAGCAGCTTAATGGCGGGGGCCGATGTAGGAGATACGCAGTATTTT. Translation gives CASSLMAGADVGDTQYF.

The chain employs TRBV7-2 and TRBJ2-5, with a possible D match to TRBD2 (6 bases). Germline CDR1 reads SGHTA; CDR2 reads FQGNSA. There are 14 residues in the CDR3. Trimming stripped 5 bases from V and 2 bases from J, with 12 bases between. CDR3 nucleotide sequence: TGTGCCAGCAGCCACGGGACTCTGCAAGAGACCCAGTACTTC. Its protein is CASSHGTLQETQYF.

V and J are TRBV2 and TRBJ1-2; 10 nucleotides match TRBD1. There are 14 residues in the CDR3. The germline V gene encodes CDR1 SNHLY and CDR2 FYNNEI. Trimming cost V 7 bases and J 2 bases; bases outside gene matches: 4. Written as DNA, the CDR3 is TGTGCCAGCAACAAGGACAGGGGGAACTATGGCTACACCTTC. Protein product: CASNKDRGNYGYTF.

The V call is TRBV14, the J call TRBJ2-7; 8 bases agree with TRBD1. With 5 bases clipped from V and 4 bases from J, the junction kept 10 bases outside the gene matches. The CDR3 covers 15 residues. Germline V CDR1 and CDR2: SGHDN, FVKESK. CDR3 bases: TGTGCCAGCAGCGAGGCCGGGACAGGTTGGTACGAGCAGTACTTC. Encoded protein: CASSEAGTGWYEQYF.

The V gene is TRBV5-1, the J gene TRBJ1-3, with TRBD1 as a possible D gene (5 bases). The CDR3 has 17 amino acids. Germline V gives CDR1 SGHRS, CDR2 YFSETQ. With 0 bases removed from V and 0 bases from J, the gap between germline ends came to 13 bases. The CDR3 is CASSLAGQSRSGNTIYF. For the CDR3, the DNA is TGCGCCAGCAGCTTGGCAGGGCAGTCTCGCTCTGGAAACACCATATATTTT.

This chain connects TRBV5-1 to TRBJ2-5; D perhaps matches TRBD1 (5 bases). V gave up 4 bases and J gave up 5 bases, with 15 bases separating them. This CDR3 is built from 14 residues. Germline V gene sequence: CDR1 SGHRS, CDR2 YFSETQ. Here the CDR3 reads CASSRGSRWETQYF. In DNA, the CDR3 is TGCGCCAGCAGCAGGGGATCTAGGTGGGAGACCCAGTACTTC.